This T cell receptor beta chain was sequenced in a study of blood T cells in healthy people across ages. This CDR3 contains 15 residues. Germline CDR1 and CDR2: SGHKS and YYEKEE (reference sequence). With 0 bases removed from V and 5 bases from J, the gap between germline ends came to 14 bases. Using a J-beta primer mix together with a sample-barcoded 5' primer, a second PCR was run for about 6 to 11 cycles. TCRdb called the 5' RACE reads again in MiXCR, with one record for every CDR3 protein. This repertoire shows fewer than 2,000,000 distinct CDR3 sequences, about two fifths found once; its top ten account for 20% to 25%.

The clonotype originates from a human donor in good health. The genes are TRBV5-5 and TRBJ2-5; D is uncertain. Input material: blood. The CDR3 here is CASSLAVGRAETQYF. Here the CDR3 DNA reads TGTGCCAGCAGCTTGGCCGTAGGTAGGGCGGAGACCCAGTACTTC.